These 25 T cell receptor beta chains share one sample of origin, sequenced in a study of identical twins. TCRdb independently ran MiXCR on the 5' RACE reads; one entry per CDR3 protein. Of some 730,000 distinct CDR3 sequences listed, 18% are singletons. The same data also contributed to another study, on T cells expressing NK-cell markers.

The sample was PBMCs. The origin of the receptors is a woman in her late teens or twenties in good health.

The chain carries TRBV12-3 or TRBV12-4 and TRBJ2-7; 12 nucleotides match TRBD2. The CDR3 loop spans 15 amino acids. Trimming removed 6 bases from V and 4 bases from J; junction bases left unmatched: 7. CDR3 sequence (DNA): TGTGCCAGCAGCTCCTGGACTAGCGGGGATTACGAGCAGTACTTC. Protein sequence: CASSSWTSGDYEQYF.

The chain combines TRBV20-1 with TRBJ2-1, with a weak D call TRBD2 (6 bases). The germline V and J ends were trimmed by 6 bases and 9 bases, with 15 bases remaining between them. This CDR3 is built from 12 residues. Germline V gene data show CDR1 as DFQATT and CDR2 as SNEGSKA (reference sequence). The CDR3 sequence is CSALTLGGEQFF. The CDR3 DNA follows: TGCAGTGCCTTGACTCTCGGGGGTGAGCAGTTCTTC.

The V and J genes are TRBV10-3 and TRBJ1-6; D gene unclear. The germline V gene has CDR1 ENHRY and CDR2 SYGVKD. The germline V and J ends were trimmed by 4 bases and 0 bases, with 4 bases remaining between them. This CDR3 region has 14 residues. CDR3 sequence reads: CAISGSSYNSPLHF. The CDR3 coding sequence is TGTGCCATCAGTGGGAGCTCCTATAATTCACCCCTCCACTTT.

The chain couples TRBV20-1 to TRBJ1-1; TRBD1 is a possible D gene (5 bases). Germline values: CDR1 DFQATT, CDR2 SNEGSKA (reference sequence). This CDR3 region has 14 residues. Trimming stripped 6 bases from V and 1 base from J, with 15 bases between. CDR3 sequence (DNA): TGCAGTGCAAAACGCCGGGGCCCGAACACTGAAGCTTTCTTT. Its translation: CSAKRRGPNTEAFF.

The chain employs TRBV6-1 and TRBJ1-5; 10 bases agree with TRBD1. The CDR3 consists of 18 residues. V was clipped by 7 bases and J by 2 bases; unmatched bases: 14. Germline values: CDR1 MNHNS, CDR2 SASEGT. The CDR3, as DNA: TGTGCCAGCATTGGCCCAGGGACAGGGGAGAGGGGCAATCAGCCCCAGCATTTT. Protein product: CASIGPGTGERGNQPQHF.

The CDR3 coding sequence is TGTGCTAGTGGTTTGGTAGGGGAGGGGCCGTTCTACGAGCAGTACTTC. It encodes CASGLVGEGPFYEQYF. V usage is TRBV12-5 and J usage is TRBJ2-7; 7 bases are shared with TRBD2. The CDR3 sequence is 16 residues long. With 0 bases clipped from V and 3 bases from J, the junction kept 8 bases outside the gene matches. Germline CDR1 and CDR2: LGHNT and FRNRAP.

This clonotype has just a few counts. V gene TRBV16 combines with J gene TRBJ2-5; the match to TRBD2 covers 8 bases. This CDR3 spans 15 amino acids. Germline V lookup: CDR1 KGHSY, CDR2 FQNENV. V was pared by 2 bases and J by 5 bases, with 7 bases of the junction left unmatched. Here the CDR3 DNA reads TGTGCCAGCAGCCAAAGGACTAGCAGTACGGAGACCCAGTACTTC. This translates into CASSQRTSSTETQYF.

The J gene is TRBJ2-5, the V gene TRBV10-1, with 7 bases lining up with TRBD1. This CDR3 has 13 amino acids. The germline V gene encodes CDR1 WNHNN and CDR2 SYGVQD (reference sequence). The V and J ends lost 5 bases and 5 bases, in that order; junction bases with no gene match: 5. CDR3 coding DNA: TGCGCCAGCAGTCGACAGGGTACGGAGACCCAGTACTTC. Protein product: CASSRQGTETQYF.

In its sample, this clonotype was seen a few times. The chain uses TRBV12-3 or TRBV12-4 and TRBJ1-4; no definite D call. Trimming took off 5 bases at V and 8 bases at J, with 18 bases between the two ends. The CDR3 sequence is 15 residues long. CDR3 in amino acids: CASSLGPVHREKLFF. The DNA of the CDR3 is TGTGCCAGCAGTCTCGGTCCGGTCCACAGAGAAAAACTGTTTTTT.

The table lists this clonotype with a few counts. The CDR3 region has the DNA TGTGCCAGCAGCTTAGGGTCCCCAGGAAGGGAGACCCAGTACTTC. It codes for CASSLGSPGRETQYF. The chain employs TRBV7-2 and TRBJ2-5; D is unclear. V lost 1 base, J lost 5 bases, and 14 bases lay in between. The CDR3 covers 15 residues. Looked up from germline, CDR1 is SGHTA and CDR2 is FQGNSA. The full variable domain, in which reference TRBV7-2 and TRBJ2-5 provide the parts outside the CDR3, is GAGVSQSPSNKVTEKGKDVELRCDPISGHTALYWYRQSLGQGLEFLIYFQGNSAPDKSGLPSDRFSAERTGGSVSTLTIQRTQQEDSAVYLCASSLGSPGRETQYFGPGTRLLVL.

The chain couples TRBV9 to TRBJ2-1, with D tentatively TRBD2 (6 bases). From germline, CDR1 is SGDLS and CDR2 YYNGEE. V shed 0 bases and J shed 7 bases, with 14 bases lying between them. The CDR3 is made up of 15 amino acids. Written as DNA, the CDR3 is TGTGCCAGCAGCGTAGCACCGGGAGCGTCAAATGAGCAGTTCTTC. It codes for CASSVAPGASNEQFF.

CDR3 loop: CSVEGSAGAYEQYF. In DNA, the CDR3 is TGCAGCGTTGAAGGTTCGGCAGGGGCCTACGAGCAGTACTTC. V gene TRBV29-1 combines with J gene TRBJ2-7; D possibly corresponds to TRBD1 (6 bases). Germline V gene lookup returns CDR1 SQVTM and CDR2 ANQGSEA. The CDR3 covers 14 residues. The germline V and J ends were trimmed by 1 base and 2 bases, with 12 bases remaining between them.

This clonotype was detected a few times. The CDR3 is CSFKSGGAGQETQYF. CDR3 in DNA: TGCAGTTTCAAGAGCGGGGGGGCGGGGCAAGAGACCCAGTACTTC. The V call is TRBV20-1, the J call TRBJ2-5; TRBD2 matches at 10 bases. The CDR3 length is 15 residues. V was pared by 8 bases and J by 2 bases, with 11 bases of the junction left unmatched. CDR1 and CDR2 (germline): DFQATT, SNEGSKA (reference sequence).

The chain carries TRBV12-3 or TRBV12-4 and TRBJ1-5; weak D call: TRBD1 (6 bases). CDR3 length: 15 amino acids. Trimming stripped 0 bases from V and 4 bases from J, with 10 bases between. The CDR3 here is CASSLAWQGNQPQHF. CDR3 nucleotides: TGTGCCAGCAGTTTAGCGTGGCAGGGGAATCAGCCCCAGCATTTT.

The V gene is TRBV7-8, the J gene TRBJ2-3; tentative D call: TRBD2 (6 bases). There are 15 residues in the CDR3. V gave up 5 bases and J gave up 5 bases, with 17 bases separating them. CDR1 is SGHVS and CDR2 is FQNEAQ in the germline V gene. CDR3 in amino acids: CASSPASASVDTQYF. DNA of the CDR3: TGTGCCAGCAGCCCAGCGTCGGCTAGCGTAGATACGCAGTATTTT.

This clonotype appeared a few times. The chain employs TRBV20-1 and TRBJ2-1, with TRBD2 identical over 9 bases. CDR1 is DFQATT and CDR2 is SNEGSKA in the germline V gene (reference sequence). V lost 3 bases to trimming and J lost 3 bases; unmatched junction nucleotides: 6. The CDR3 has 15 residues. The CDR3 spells CSASSFSGGYNEQFF. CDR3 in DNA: TGCAGTGCTAGTAGCTTTAGCGGGGGCTACAATGAGCAGTTCTTC.

The CDR3 coding sequence is TGTGCCAGCAGCTTTGGGTCAGGAGCCTTCAATCAGCCCCAGCATTTT. Translating gives CASSFGSGAFNQPQHF. The chain joins TRBV7-9 to TRBJ1-5; unclear D gene. Germline CDR1 is SEHNR and CDR2 is FQNEAQ (reference sequence). The CDR3 runs 16 residues. V was cut by 3 bases and J by 3 bases, with 15 bases left in between.

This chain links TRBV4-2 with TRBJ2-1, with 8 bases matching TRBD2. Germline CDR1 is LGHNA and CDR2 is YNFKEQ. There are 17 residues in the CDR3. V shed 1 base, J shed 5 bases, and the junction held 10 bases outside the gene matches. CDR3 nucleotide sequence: TGTGCCAGCAGCCAAGCCTCCGGGACTAGAGGGCACAATGAGCAGTTCTTC. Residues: CASSQASGTRGHNEQFF.

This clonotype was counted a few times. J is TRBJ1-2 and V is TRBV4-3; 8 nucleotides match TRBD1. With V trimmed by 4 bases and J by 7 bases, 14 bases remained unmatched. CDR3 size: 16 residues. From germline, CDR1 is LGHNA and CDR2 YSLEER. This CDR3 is CASSPKMGQGASGYTF. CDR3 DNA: TGCGCCAGCAGCCCGAAAATGGGGCAGGGGGCGTCTGGCTACACCTTC.

In nucleotides, the CDR3 is TGTGCCAGCAGCCAGGGGCCGATCGGGGGCGAGCAGTACTTC. Amino acids: CASSQGPIGGEQYF. This sequence joins TRBV3-1 and TRBJ2-7, with D possibly matching TRBD2 (6 bases). The CDR3 has 14 residues. V lost 3 bases and J lost 6, with 15 bases in between. Germline values: CDR1 LGHDT, CDR2 YNNKEL (reference sequence).

CDR3 amino acids: CASSLTSWGETQYF. In DNA form, the CDR3 reads TGCGCCAGCAGCTTAACCTCCTGGGGGGAGACCCAGTACTTC. The V and J genes are TRBV5-1 and TRBJ2-5; D assignment may be TRBD1 or TRBD2 (5 bases each). This CDR3 region has 14 residues. Trimming cost V 2 bases and J 5 bases, with 13 bases left between them. Germline CDR1 is SGHRS and CDR2 is YFSETQ.

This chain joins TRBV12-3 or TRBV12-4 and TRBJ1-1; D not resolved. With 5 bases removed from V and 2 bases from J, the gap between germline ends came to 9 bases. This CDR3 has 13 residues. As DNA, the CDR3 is TGTGCCAGCAGTATCAATCATAACACTGAAGCTTTCTTT. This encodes CASSINHNTEAFF.

CDR3 in DNA: TGTGCCAGCAGCCCGACTGGGACAGTTAATTCACCCCTCCACTTT. It is translated as CASSPTGTVNSPLHF. The chain uses TRBV12-3 or TRBV12-4 and TRBJ1-6, with TRBD1 matching 7 bases. J was trimmed by 6 bases and V by 6 bases; bases with no gene match: 8. The CDR3 has 15 residues.

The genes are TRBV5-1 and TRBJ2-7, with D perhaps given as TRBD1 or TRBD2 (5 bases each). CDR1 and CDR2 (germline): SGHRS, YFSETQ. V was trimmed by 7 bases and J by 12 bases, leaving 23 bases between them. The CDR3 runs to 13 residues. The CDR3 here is CASGDGAREGRYF. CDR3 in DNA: TGCGCCAGCGGGGATGGGGCGAGGGAAGGCCGGTACTTC.

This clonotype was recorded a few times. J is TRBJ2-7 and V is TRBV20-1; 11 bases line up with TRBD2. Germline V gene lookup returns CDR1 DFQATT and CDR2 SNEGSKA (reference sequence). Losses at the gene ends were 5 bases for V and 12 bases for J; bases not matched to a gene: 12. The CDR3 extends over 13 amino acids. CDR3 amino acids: CSAELAGVEAPYF. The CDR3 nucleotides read TGCAGTGCTGAACTAGCGGGGGTTGAAGCGCCGTACTTC.